Shown below are 7 T cell receptor beta chains from a single sample sequenced in a study of T cell responses to AZD1222 COVID-19 vaccine. TCRdb keeps only in-frame clones here, not all; method: immunoSEQ multiplex PCR. This table has about 100,000 clones, just over 90% appearing once. Source: peripheral blood, taken on day 0 of AZD1222 vaccination. The receptors here all came from an adult in good health.

The V gene is TRBV6-1, the J gene TRBJ1-5, with 7 positions matching TRBD1. CDR1 and CDR2 from the germline V gene are MNHNS and SASEGT. V lost 3 bases, J lost 4 bases, and 15 bases stayed unmatched. This CDR3 has 18 amino acids. The CDR3 region is CASSETTGSAVWNQPQHF. CDR3 DNA: TGTGCCAGCAGTGAGACGACAGGGAGCGCAGTTTGGAATCAGCCCCAGCATTTT.

The chain employs TRBV11-2 and TRBJ1-1, with D uncertain. The germline V gene has CDR1 SGHAT and CDR2 FQNNGV. The CDR3 has 14 amino acids. Trimming pared 3 bases from V and 0 bases from J, leaving 8 bases between. CDR3 coding DNA: TGTGCCAGCAGCTTCCTGATGGTGAACACTGAAGCTTTCTTT. Its protein is CASSFLMVNTEAFF.

The chain is built from TRBV4-2 and TRBJ2-1; weak D call: TRBD1 (6 bases). Deletions cut 4 bases from V and 0 bases from J, with 10 bases between. Germline V gene sequence: CDR1 LGHNA, CDR2 YNFKEQ. This CDR3 comprises 15 residues. This CDR3 is CASSRTRGSYNEQFF. The CDR3 DNA sequence: TGTGCCAGCAGCCGAACCAGGGGCTCCTACAATGAGCAGTTCTTC.

J is TRBJ1-1 and V is TRBV19, with a tentative D call TRBD1 (6 bases). Between the trimmed V and J ends, which lost 5 bases and 7 bases, there was a span of 17 bases. Germline CDR1 and CDR2: LNHDA and SQIVND (reference sequence). This CDR3 has 14 residues. The CDR3 DNA follows: TGTGCCAGTAGTCGGGGTCAGGGGTCGGTTGAAGCTTTCTTT. Its protein product is CASSRGQGSVEAFF.

The V gene is TRBV6-5, the J gene TRBJ1-4; D is possibly TRBD1 (6 bases). This CDR3 has 14 amino acids. Trimming took off 7 bases at V and 2 bases at J, with 11 bases between the two ends. Germline assignment: CDR1 MNHEY and CDR2 SVGAGI. The CDR3 spells CASKGGNTNEKLFF. The CDR3, as DNA: TGTGCCAGCAAGGGGGGGAATACTAATGAAAAACTGTTTTTT.

In regard to this clone: Other DNA sequences within the sample encode an identical CDR3. This sequence joins TRBV28 and TRBJ1-1; D unresolved. Trimming pared 9 bases from V and 3 bases from J, leaving 8 bases between. The germline CDR1 and CDR2 sequences are MDHEN and SYDVKM. This CDR3 is 11 amino acids long. The CDR3 sequence is CASRRDTEAFF. The CDR3 bases are TGTGCCAGTAGGAGGGACACTGAAGCTTTCTTT.

This clone was seen only a few times. This chain links TRBV3-1 (or the pseudogene TRBV3-2) with TRBJ1-1, with a weak D call TRBD1 (6 bases). Germline V gene sequence: CDR1 LGHDT, CDR2 YNNKEL (reference sequence). CDR3 length: 14 amino acids. Trimming stripped 4 bases from V and 3 bases from J, with 12 bases between. The CDR3 is CASSLTGQDTEAFF. CDR3 in DNA: TGTGCCAGCAGCCTCACAGGGCAGGACACTGAAGCTTTCTTT.